What follows are 18 T cell receptor beta chains derived from one specimen sequenced in a study of OX40 agonist ivuxolimab in advanced cancers. The method was immunoSEQ multiplex PCR; TCRdb's version includes in-frame clones alone and lacks a portion of them. This table has tens of thousands of clones, around four fifths appearing once. The material was CD4+ or CD8+ T cells sorted from blood, obtained in a trial of the OX40 agonist ivuxolimab. These receptors were obtained from an adult with an advanced solid tumor such as melanoma, head and neck, liver or kidney cancer.

The chain carries TRBV5-1 and TRBJ2-5; D might be TRBD1 (5 bases). The ends were cut back, 4 bases at V and 1 base at J, with 11 bases in the middle. The CDR3 spans 14 residues. Germline CDR1 and CDR2: SGHRS and YFSETQ. DNA for the CDR3: TGCGCCAGCAGCCCGACAGTTACCCAAGAGACCCAGTACTTC. Encoded protein: CASSPTVTQETQYF.

The V and J genes are TRBV11-3 and TRBJ2-3, with 13 positions matching TRBD2. CDR3 length equals 16 residues. Per the germline V gene, CDR1 is SGHNT and CDR2 is YENEEA. Germline trimming cut 6 bases from V and 5 bases from J; bases unmatched to any gene: 8. CDR3 coding DNA: TGTGCCAGCAGTAGGACTAGCGGGAGACTTTTAGATACGCAGTATTTT. It is translated as CASSRTSGRLLDTQYF. Variable domain in full (rest from reference TRBV11-3 and TRBJ2-3): EAGVVQSPRYKIIEKKQPVAFWCNPISGHNTLYWYLQNLGQGPELLIRYENEEAVDDSQLPKDRFSAERLKGVDSTLKIQPAELGDSAVYLCASSRTSGRLLDTQYFGPGTRLTVL.

CDR3 coding DNA: TGTGCCAGCAGTGTGGACAGGTTGTACTCTGGAAACACCATATATTTT. Translation gives CASSVDRLYSGNTIYF. The V and J genes are TRBV25-1 and TRBJ1-3, with 7 nucleotides matching TRBD1. CDR1 MGHDK and CDR2 SYGVNS come from the germline V gene. Germline trimming cut 4 bases from V and 0 bases from J; bases unmatched to any gene: 6. The CDR3 has 16 amino acids.

This sequence joins TRBV4-3 and TRBJ1-2, with D possibly matching TRBD1 (6 bases). The CDR3 sequence is 12 residues long. The V end lost 4 bases, the J end lost 8 bases, and 11 bases lay between the germline ends. CDR1 is LGHNA and CDR2 is YSLEER in the germline V gene. Here the CDR3 DNA reads TGCGCCAGCAGCCTGGACAGTTACGGCTACACCTTC. This gives the protein CASSLDSYGYTF.

The chain is built from TRBV6-1 and TRBJ2-5, with 8 bases matching TRBD2. Germline CDR1 and CDR2: MNHNS and SASEGT. The CDR3 sequence is 15 residues long. With V trimmed by 1 base and J by 5 bases, 6 bases remained unmatched. In nucleotides, the CDR3 is TGTGCCAGCAGTGAAGTGGGACTAGTAACGGAGACCCAGTACTTC. Protein: CASSEVGLVTETQYF.

V and J are TRBV19 and TRBJ2-3; D gene ambiguous. The V end lost 3 bases, the J end lost 4 bases, and 8 bases lay between the germline ends. Looked up from germline, CDR1 is LNHDA and CDR2 is SQIVND (reference sequence). The CDR3 length is 13 residues. CDR3 residues: CASSIGQSDTQYF. The CDR3 DNA reads TGTGCCAGTAGTATTGGGCAGTCAGATACGCAGTATTTT. Looking up the rest from reference TRBV19 and TRBJ2-3 gives the full variable domain: DGGITQSPKYLFRKEGQNVTLSCEQNLNHDAMYWYRQDPGQGLRLIYYSQIVNDFQKGDIAEGYSVSREKKESFPLTVTSAQKNPTAFYLCASSIGQSDTQYFGPGTRLTVL.

V gene TRBV25-1 combines with J gene TRBJ1-1, with D perhaps matching TRBD1 (5 bases). Trimming took off 2 bases at V and 0 bases at J, with 10 bases between the two ends. Germline values: CDR1 MGHDK, CDR2 SYGVNS. This CDR3 contains 15 residues. CDR3 amino acids: CASSEAGGMNTEAFF. The CDR3 DNA reads as TGTGCCAGCAGTGAAGCTGGGGGGATGAACACTGAAGCTTTCTTT.

The V call is TRBV2, the J call TRBJ2-5; 7 bases align to TRBD2. This CDR3 is built from 14 residues. With V trimmed by 0 bases and J by 5 bases, 3 bases remained unmatched. CDR1 is SNHLY and CDR2 is FYNNEI in the germline V gene. The CDR3 protein is CASSEALARETQYF. The CDR3 nucleotides are TGTGCCAGCAGTGAAGCACTAGCGAGGGAGACCCAGTACTTC.

The V gene is TRBV7-9, the J gene TRBJ2-5; D gene ambiguous. The J call is uncertain, as TRBJ2-7 better fits the DNA end. Germline-derived CDR1 and CDR2 are SEHNR and FQNEAQ (reference sequence). This CDR3 has 12 amino acids. Here the CDR3 DNA reads TGTGCCAGCAGTCTCCAAGACACCGAGCAGTACTTC. Its protein is CASSLQDTEQYF.

The rearrangement uses TRBV7-3 and TRBJ2-7, with D perhaps assigned TRBD1 or TRBD2 (5 bases each). Germline assignment: CDR1 SGHTA and CDR2 FQGTGA. Trimming took off 5 bases at V and 6 bases at J, with 14 bases between the two ends. CDR3 length equals 13 residues. The CDR3 here is CASSRQGRGEQYF. In DNA form, the CDR3 reads TGTGCCAGCAGCCGTCAGGGACGGGGCGAGCAGTACTTC.

This chain uses TRBV27 with TRBJ1-6, with D possibly TRBD1 on 5 matching bases. The CDR3 spans 15 residues. Trimming took off 5 bases at V and 8 bases at J, with 16 bases between the two ends. Germline V gives CDR1 MNHEY, CDR2 SMNVEV (reference sequence). Here the CDR3 DNA reads TGTGCCAGCAGTGCCAATCCCTGGGGCCATTCACCCCTCCACTTT. Amino acids: CASSANPWGHSPLHF.

CDR3 sequence (DNA): TGTGCCAGCTCGTCGGACAGCTCCTACAATGAGCAGTTCTTC. Residues: CASSSDSSYNEQFF. This sequence joins TRBV18 and TRBJ2-1; D is perhaps TRBD1 (6 bases). This CDR3 has 14 amino acids. Trimming stripped 6 bases from V and 0 bases from J, with 9 bases between. CDR1 and CDR2 (germline): KGHSH, LQKENI. The full variable domain, in which reference TRBV18 and TRBJ2-1 provide the parts outside the CDR3, is NAGVMQNPRHLVRRRGQEARLRCSPMKGHSHVYWYRQLPEEGLKFMVYLQKENIIDESGMPKERFSAEFPKEGPSILRIQQVVRGDSAAYFCASSSDSSYNEQFFGPGTRLTVL.

The V gene is TRBV27, the J gene TRBJ2-7, with D perhaps given as TRBD1 or TRBD2 (5 bases each). CDR3 length: 13 amino acids. V shed 6 bases and J shed 2 bases, with 11 bases lying between them. Per germline, CDR1 MNHEY and CDR2 SMNVEV (reference sequence). DNA of the CDR3: TGTGCCAGCAGATCGTCGGGGCCCTACGAGCAGTACTTC. Translated: CASRSSGPYEQYF.

The chain is built from TRBV27 and TRBJ2-3; D not certain. CDR1 MNHEY and CDR2 SMNVEV come from the germline V gene (reference sequence). The CDR3 runs 14 residues. Trimming removed 0 bases at V and 2 bases at J, with 6 bases between. The chain's CDR3 is CASSLSASTDTQYF. Written as DNA, the CDR3 is TGTGCCAGCAGTTTATCAGCTTCCACAGATACGCAGTATTTT.

This clone was seen a handful of times. This chain connects TRBV10-3 to TRBJ2-1; TRBD1 aligns across 9 bases. Germline CDR1 and CDR2: ENHRY and SYGVKD. With 6 bases clipped from V and 6 bases from J, the junction kept 6 bases outside the gene matches. The CDR3 is made up of 14 amino acids. The CDR3 DNA is TGTGCCATCAGCGGGACAGGGAATGGCAATGAGCAGTTCTTC. Amino acids: CAISGTGNGNEQFF.

The genes are TRBV10-1 and TRBJ2-5, with D possibly matching TRBD2 (6 bases). V shed 8 bases and J shed 11 bases, with 21 bases lying between them. Germline-derived CDR1 and CDR2 are WNHNN and SYGVQD (reference sequence). CDR3 length: 13 residues. The CDR3 here is CASSRGILREQYF. Here the CDR3 DNA reads TGCGCCAGCTCAAGAGGAATCCTTCGGGAGCAGTACTTC.

The V gene is TRBV5-6, the J gene TRBJ1-6; possible D gene TRBD1, 5 bases. This CDR3 contains 15 residues. Trimming stripped 3 bases from V and 5 bases from J, with 12 bases between. The germline V gene encodes CDR1 SGHDT and CDR2 YYEEEE. The CDR3 sequence is CASSYGHLDNSPLHF. The CDR3, as DNA: TGTGCCAGCAGCTACGGACATCTCGATAATTCACCCCTCCACTTT.

The chain links TRBV6-1 to TRBJ1-5; 7 bases are shared with TRBD1. The CDR3 is 13 residues long. In germline, CDR1 is MNHNS, CDR2 SASEGT. J lost 3 bases, V lost 11 bases, and 7 bases had no gene match. CDR3 in amino acids: CAGGTAFNQPQHF. CDR3 sequence (DNA): TGTGCCGGCGGGACAGCCTTCAATCAGCCCCAGCATTTT.